These 5 T cell receptor beta chains were all obtained from the same sample, sequenced in a study of blood T cell repertoires in COVID-19. Here immunoSEQ multiplex PCR was the method, and the copy in TCRdb shows in-frame clones only, minus some. In the table there are around 500,000 clones, around 89% of which are singletons. Sequenced: PBMCs or T cells enriched from blood (not recorded which). Receptor source: a woman between 40 and 55 years old who had recovered from COVID-19.

The count of this clone is one. The V and J genes are TRBV12-3 or TRBV12-4 and TRBJ2-7; 7 nucleotides match TRBD2. V was pared by 5 bases and J by 6 bases, with 7 bases of the junction left unmatched. The CDR3 covers 13 residues. CDR3 sequence (DNA): TGTGCCAGCAGTGAGCGGGGAAACGGCGAGCAGTACTTC. Translating gives CASSERGNGEQYF.

The chain combines TRBV3-1 (or the pseudogene TRBV3-2) with TRBJ2-7, with 11 bases identical to TRBD1. Trimming removed 3 bases from V and 0 bases from J; junction bases left unmatched: 7. The CDR3 runs 17 residues. Germline CDR1 LGHDT, CDR2 YNNKEL (reference sequence). CDR3 nucleotide sequence: TGTGCCAGCAGCCAGGGGGCCGGGACAGGGGGCTCCTACGAGCAGTACTTC. As protein: CASSQGAGTGGSYEQYF.

This clone has just a few counts. This chain uses TRBV7-2 with TRBJ2-7; 8 nucleotides match TRBD1. The J segment lost 1 base and the V segment lost 5 bases, leaving 10 bases of the junction unmatched. Germline V CDR1 and CDR2: SGHTA, FQGNSA. This CDR3 comprises 16 residues. The CDR3 loop is CASSAGQVTPSYEQYF. CDR3 nucleotide sequence: TGTGCCAGCAGCGCGGGACAGGTGACTCCATCCTACGAGCAGTACTTC.

About this clone: Other DNA sequences from this sample encode an identical CDR3 as well. This chain connects TRBV6-5 to TRBJ2-2, with D hard to call. V was clipped by 2 bases and J by 1 base, with 5 bases between them. Germline CDR1 reads MNHEY; CDR2 reads SVGAGI. This CDR3 has 14 amino acids. The CDR3 coding sequence is TGTGCCAGCAGTTACCGCGGGAACACCGGGGAGCTGTTTTTT. Its translation is CASSYRGNTGELFF.

The J gene is TRBJ2-5, the V gene TRBV2, with 8 bases that match TRBD1. CDR1 and CDR2 from the germline V gene are SNHLY and FYNNEI. This CDR3 has 15 residues. V dropped 6 bases and J dropped 7; count of bases not matched to a gene: 13. CDR3 bases: TGTGCCAGCAGGAAGACAGGGGAACCTACCGGGACCCAGTACTTC. Translated, it gives CASRKTGEPTGTQYF.